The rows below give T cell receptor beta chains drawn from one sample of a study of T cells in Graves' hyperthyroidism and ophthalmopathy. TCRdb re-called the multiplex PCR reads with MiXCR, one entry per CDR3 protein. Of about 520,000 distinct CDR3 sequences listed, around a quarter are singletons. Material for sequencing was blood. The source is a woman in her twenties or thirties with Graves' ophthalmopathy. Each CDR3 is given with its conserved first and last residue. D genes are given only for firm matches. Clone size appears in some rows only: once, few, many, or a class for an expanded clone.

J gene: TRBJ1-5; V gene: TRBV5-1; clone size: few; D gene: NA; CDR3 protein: CASSLWGVSNQPQHF
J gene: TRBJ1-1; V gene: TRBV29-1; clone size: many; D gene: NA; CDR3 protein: CSGDGLDTEAFF
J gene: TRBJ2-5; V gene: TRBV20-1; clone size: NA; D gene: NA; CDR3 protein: CSARDFTIQETQYF
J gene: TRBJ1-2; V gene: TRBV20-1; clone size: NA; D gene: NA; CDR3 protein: CSAKATNYGYTF
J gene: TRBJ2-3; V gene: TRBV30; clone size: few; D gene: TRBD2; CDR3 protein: CAWRTSGGAGTQYF
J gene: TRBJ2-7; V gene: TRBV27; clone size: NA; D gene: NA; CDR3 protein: CASSYSFKNEQYF
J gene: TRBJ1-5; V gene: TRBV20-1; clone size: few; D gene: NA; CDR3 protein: CSARGPSDRPDFGQPQHF
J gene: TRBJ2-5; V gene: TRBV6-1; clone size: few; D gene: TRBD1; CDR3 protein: CASTNTGQGRETQYF
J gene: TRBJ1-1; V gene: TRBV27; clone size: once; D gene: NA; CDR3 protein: CASSLWAGLDTEAFF
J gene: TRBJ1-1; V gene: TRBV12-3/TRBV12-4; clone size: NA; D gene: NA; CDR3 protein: CASSLWVYLEAFF
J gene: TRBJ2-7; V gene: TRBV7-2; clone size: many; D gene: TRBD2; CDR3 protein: CASSLDAGGYEQYF
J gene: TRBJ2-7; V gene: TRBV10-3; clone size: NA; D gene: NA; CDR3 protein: CAIRRGLSYEQYF
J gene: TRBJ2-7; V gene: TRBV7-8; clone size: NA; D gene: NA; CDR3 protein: CASSNWWDKNYEQYF
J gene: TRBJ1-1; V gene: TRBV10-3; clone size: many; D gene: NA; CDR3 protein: CAISPTLNTEAFF